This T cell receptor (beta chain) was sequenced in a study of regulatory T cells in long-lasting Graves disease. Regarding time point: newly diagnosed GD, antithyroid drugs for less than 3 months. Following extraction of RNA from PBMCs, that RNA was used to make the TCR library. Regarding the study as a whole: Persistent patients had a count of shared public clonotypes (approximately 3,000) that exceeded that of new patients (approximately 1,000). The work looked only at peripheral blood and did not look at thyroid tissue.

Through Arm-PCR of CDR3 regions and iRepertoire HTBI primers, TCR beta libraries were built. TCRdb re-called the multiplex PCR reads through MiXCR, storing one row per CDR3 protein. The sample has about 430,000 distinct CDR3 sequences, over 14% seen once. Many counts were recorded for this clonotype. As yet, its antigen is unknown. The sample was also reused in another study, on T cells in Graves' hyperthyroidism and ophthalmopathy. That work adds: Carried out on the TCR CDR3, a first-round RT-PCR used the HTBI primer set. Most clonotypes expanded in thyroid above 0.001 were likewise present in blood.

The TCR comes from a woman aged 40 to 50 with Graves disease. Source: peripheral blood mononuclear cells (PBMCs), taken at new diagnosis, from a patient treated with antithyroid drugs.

CDR3 sequence (DNA): TGTGCTAGTGGTTTATCAGCCCGAACAGATACGCAGTATTTT. This gives the protein CASGLSARTDTQYF. V gene TRBV12-5 combines with J gene TRBJ2-3; D is unresolved. The germline V gene encodes CDR1 LGHNT and CDR2 FRNRAP. This CDR3 spans 14 amino acids. Trimming removed 3 bases from V and 3 bases from J, with 10 bases in between.